This passage covers 24 T cell receptor beta chains from one sample sequenced in a study of T cells after yellow fever vaccination. TCRdb re-analysed the 5' RACE reads in MiXCR, keeping a single row per CDR3 protein. This table has 200,000 to 250,000 distinct CDR3 sequences, 6.9% appearing once. Sequenced here: CD4+ T cells sorted from PBMCs, sampled 15 days after the yellow fever booster vaccination. Receptors were obtained from a young man who received the YFV17D yellow fever vaccine.

V gene TRBV9 combines with J gene TRBJ2-1; D unresolved. Germline-derived CDR1 and CDR2 are SGDLS and YYNGEE. Trimming took 0 bases from V and 4 from J, leaving 14 bases between them. This CDR3 has 16 residues. CDR3 sequence: CASSVEGRGTYNEQFF. The CDR3 bases are TGTGCCAGCAGCGTAGAGGGTCGCGGAACGTACAATGAGCAGTTCTTC.

This clonotype was observed many times. The V call is TRBV18, the J call TRBJ1-1; D unresolved. Germline values: CDR1 KGHSH, CDR2 LQKENI. Trimming stripped 5 bases from V and 2 bases from J, with 9 bases between. The length of the CDR3 is 13 residues. The CDR3 protein is CASSTATNTEAFF. CDR3 sequence (DNA): TGTGCCAGCTCAACAGCGACCAACACTGAAGCTTTCTTT.

This clonotype was seen at least ten times. This rearrangement joins TRBV3-1 to TRBJ2-2, with TRBD2 identical over 7 bases. V dropped 5 bases and J dropped 0; count of bases not matched to a gene: 3. Germline V gene lookup returns CDR1 LGHDT and CDR2 YNNKEL (reference sequence). CDR3 size: 15 residues. CDR3 in amino acids: CASSKAGPNTGELFF. CDR3 in DNA: TGTGCCAGCAGCAAAGCGGGGCCGAACACCGGGGAGCTGTTTTTT.

This clonotype was seen at least ten times. The genes are TRBV28 and TRBJ2-4, with a tentative D call TRBD1 (8 bases). Trimming stripped 6 bases from V and 5 bases from J, with 11 bases between. This CDR3 region has 13 residues. From germline, CDR1 is MDHEN and CDR2 SYDVKM. The chain's CDR3 is CASRQGGQNIQYF. The CDR3 DNA reads TGTGCCAGCAGACAGGGGGGGCAAAACATTCAGTACTTC.

The rearrangement links TRBV29-1 to TRBJ2-1, with 7 bases matching TRBD1. The junction had 2 bases not matched to a gene; V was cut back by 4 bases and J by 2 bases. The CDR3 loop spans 13 amino acids. CDR1 and CDR2 (germline): SQVTM, ANQGSEA. The CDR3 nucleotides read TGCAGCGTTGGACAGGGAGCCTACAATGAGCAGTTCTTC. Its protein is CSVGQGAYNEQFF.

The V call is TRBV7-2, the J call TRBJ2-3; D perhaps matches TRBD2 (6 bases). In germline, CDR1 is SGHTA, CDR2 FQGNSA. The germline V and J ends were trimmed by 6 bases and 4 bases, with 14 bases remaining between them. CDR3 size: 14 residues. The CDR3 spells CASRKSGSADTQYF. DNA of the CDR3: TGTGCCAGCAGAAAAAGCGGGTCCGCAGATACGCAGTATTTT.

The table lists this clonotype with a few counts. The V gene is TRBV20-1, the J gene TRBJ2-1, with TRBD2 matching 10 bases. CDR3 size: 16 residues. The trim removed 1 base at V and 5 bases at J, leaving 8 bases unmatched. From germline, CDR1 is DFQATT and CDR2 SNEGSKA (reference sequence). Here the CDR3 reads CSARGILAGTNNEQFF. The DNA of the CDR3 is TGCAGTGCTAGAGGCATACTAGCGGGAACAAACAATGAGCAGTTCTTC.

This clonotype was observed at least ten times. The rearrangement links TRBV6-5 to TRBJ1-2, with 9 bases fitting TRBD1. J lost 4 bases, V lost 6 bases, and 9 bases had no gene match. Germline V gene sequence: CDR1 MNHEY, CDR2 SVGAGI. The CDR3 consists of 15 residues. The chain's CDR3 is CASRRPGTGSYGYTF. The CDR3 DNA follows: TGTGCCAGCAGGCGTCCCGGGACAGGGAGCTATGGCTACACCTTC.

This clonotype was detected only a few times. The chain joins TRBV5-1 to TRBJ2-7; 10 nucleotides line up with TRBD2. CDR1 and CDR2 from the germline V gene are SGHRS and YFSETQ. V was pared by 1 base and J by 0 bases, with 10 bases of the junction left unmatched. CDR3 size: 18 residues. CDR3 bases: TGCGCCAGCAGCTTGTACGTAGTAGCGGGAGGTACCTCCTACGAGCAGTACTTC. Its protein is CASSLYVVAGGTSYEQYF.

This clonotype was observed a handful of times. DNA for the CDR3: TGCGCCAGCAGCTTGGAGGCTAGCGGGGGGGTAGATGAGCAGTTCTTC. Amino acids: CASSLEASGGVDEQFF. This chain joins TRBV5-1 and TRBJ2-1; TRBD2 matches 12 bases. The junction had 6 bases not matched to a gene; V was cut back by 0 bases and J by 8 bases. CDR1 SGHRS and CDR2 YFSETQ come from the germline V gene. CDR3 length equals 16 residues.

This clonotype turned up a few times. The CDR3 bases are TGTGCCAGCAGCCCATTACAGGGGCTCTCCTACGAGCAGTACTTC. Encoded protein: CASSPLQGLSYEQYF. The V gene is TRBV9, the J gene TRBJ2-7, with 7 bases fitting TRBD1. The germline gives CDR1 SGDLS, CDR2 YYNGEE. CDR3 length equals 15 residues. Trimming took 4 bases from V and 0 from J; bases not matched to a gene: 7.

In its sample, this clonotype was seen many times. The chain is built from TRBV5-1 and TRBJ2-2; either TRBD1 or TRBD2 may supply D (6 bases each). The CDR3 has 15 amino acids. V dropped 2 bases and J dropped 3 bases, with 11 bases sitting between them. Per the germline V gene, CDR1 is SGHRS and CDR2 is YFSETQ. The CDR3 nucleotides are TGCGCCAGCAGCTTCCGGGGGCCGGACACCGGGGAGCTGTTTTTT. Translated, it gives CASSFRGPDTGELFF. Together with reference TRBV5-1 and TRBJ2-2, the CDR3 gives the full variable domain: KAGVTQTPRYLIKTRGQQVTLSCSPISGHRSVSWYQQTPGQGLQFLFEYFSETQRNKGNFPGRFSGRQFSNSRSEMNVSTLELGDSALYLCASSFRGPDTGELFFGEGSRLTVL.

This clonotype was detected ten times or more. V usage is TRBV12-3 or TRBV12-4 and J usage is TRBJ2-3; TRBD2 matches at 8 bases. V shed 6 bases and J 7 bases; nucleotides not matched to a gene: 9. This CDR3 has 14 residues. CDR3 residues: CASSGTRSSYTQYF. The CDR3 coding sequence is TGTGCCAGCAGCGGGACTAGGAGTAGCTATACGCAGTATTTT.

This clonotype was picked up a small number of times. The chain joins TRBV7-2 to TRBJ2-5; weak D call: TRBD1 (5 bases). Germline assignment: CDR1 SGHTA and CDR2 FQGNSA. V was cut by 2 bases and J by 5 bases, with 12 bases left in between. CDR3 size: 14 residues. The CDR3 reads CASSLMQGIETQYF. As DNA, the CDR3 is TGTGCCAGCAGCTTAATGCAGGGAATTGAGACCCAGTACTTC.

This clonotype was observed a handful of times. This chain joins TRBV7-2 and TRBJ2-5; 7 bases align to TRBD1. V lost 0 bases, J lost 2 bases, and 6 bases stayed unmatched. Germline V gene sequence: CDR1 SGHTA, CDR2 FQGNSA. The CDR3 is made up of 16 amino acids. CDR3 in amino acids: CASSLAIARGQETQYF. CDR3 DNA: TGTGCCAGCAGCTTAGCGATAGCCAGGGGGCAAGAGACCCAGTACTTC.

The rearrangement links TRBV20-1 to TRBJ1-5; D uncertain. There are 12 residues in the CDR3. V shed 6 bases and J shed 7 bases, with 13 bases lying between them. The germline V gene has CDR1 DFQATT and CDR2 SNEGSKA (reference sequence). CDR3 sequence reads: CSAEPGEQPQHF. The DNA of the CDR3 is TGCAGTGCGGAGCCAGGTGAGCAGCCCCAGCATTTT.

This rearrangement joins TRBV7-2 to TRBJ2-7; 7 bases fit TRBD1. Germline V gene sequence: CDR1 SGHTA, CDR2 FQGNSA. V trimming: 0 bases; J trimming: 2 bases; junction bases outside the gene matches: 1. CDR3 size: 14 residues. The CDR3 protein is CASSLAGQAYEQYF. Here the CDR3 DNA reads TGTGCCAGCAGCTTAGCTGGACAGGCCTACGAGCAGTACTTC.

In its sample, this clonotype was seen a few times. The J gene is TRBJ2-7, the V gene TRBV20-1, with D possibly matching TRBD2 (6 bases). The CDR3 runs 14 residues. Looked up from germline, CDR1 is DFQATT and CDR2 is SNEGSKA (reference sequence). The germline V and J ends were trimmed by 5 bases and 0 bases, with 14 bases remaining between them. The CDR3 protein is CSAVVGGSSYEQYF. CDR3 nucleotides: TGCAGTGCTGTGGTCGGGGGAAGCTCCTACGAGCAGTACTTC.

The rearrangement uses TRBV28 and TRBJ2-1; TRBD2 agrees at 11 bases. This CDR3 spans 18 amino acids. CDR1 is MDHEN and CDR2 is SYDVKM in the germline V gene. The V and J ends lost 7 bases and 7 bases, in that order; junction bases with no gene match: 18. The CDR3 protein is CASKLPGLAGGLGNEQFF. The DNA for the CDR3 is TGTGCCAGCAAACTACCGGGATTAGCGGGAGGGCTCGGGAATGAGCAGTTCTTC. The complete variable domain, with remaining parts taken from reference TRBV28 and TRBJ2-1, reads DVKVTQSSRYLVKRTGEKVFLECVQDMDHENMFWYRQDPGLGLRLIYFSYDVKMKEKGDIPEGYSVSREKKERFSLILESASTNQTSMYLCASKLPGLAGGLGNEQFFGPGTRLTVL.

The chain carries TRBV7-2 and TRBJ2-5, with D hard to call. CDR3 size: 14 residues. V was clipped by 4 bases and J by 1 base, with 10 bases between them. The germline V gene has CDR1 SGHTA and CDR2 FQGNSA. CDR3 protein: CASSSARLQETQYF. Written as DNA, the CDR3 is TGTGCCAGCAGCTCAGCGAGACTCCAAGAGACCCAGTACTTC.

This clonotype was counted a few times. The rearrangement links TRBV5-6 to TRBJ2-2; no definite D call. CDR3 size: 17 residues. With 6 bases removed from V and 5 bases from J, the gap between germline ends came to 23 bases. CDR1 and CDR2 from the germline V gene are SGHDT and YYEEEE. The CDR3 DNA reads TGTGCCAGCACCAAGGGTGGGTACAGCTTTGAGACCGGGGAGCTGTTTTTT. Protein sequence: CASTKGGYSFETGELFF.

The rearrangement links TRBV4-3 to TRBJ2-2; D uncertain. Germline-derived CDR1 and CDR2 are LGHNA and YSLEER. Trimming shortened V by 1 base and J by 6 bases, and 3 bases separated the two germline ends. The CDR3 sequence is 12 residues long. The CDR3 nucleotides read TGCGCCAGCAGCCAAGCTCCCGGGGAGCTGTTTTTT. Translating gives CASSQAPGELFF.

This clonotype was seen repeatedly, ten times or more. The chain recombines TRBV20-1 with TRBJ2-1, with 15 bases identical to TRBD2. V was clipped by 3 bases and J by 3 bases; unmatched bases: 0. Per the germline V gene, CDR1 is DFQATT and CDR2 is SNEGSKA (reference sequence). The CDR3 loop spans 15 amino acids. CDR3 protein: CSARGLAGGYNEQFF. The CDR3 nucleotides are TGCAGTGCTAGGGGACTAGCGGGAGGCTACAATGAGCAGTTCTTC.

This clonotype was found many times. V usage is TRBV20-1 and J usage is TRBJ1-5; a possible D gene is TRBD1 (6 bases). V shed 6 bases and J shed 7 bases, with 16 bases lying between them. Germline assignment: CDR1 DFQATT and CDR2 SNEGSKA (reference sequence). The CDR3 covers 13 residues. The CDR3, as DNA: TGCAGTGCGCTAGACGACAGGAACCAGCCCCAGCATTTT. Amino acids: CSALDDRNQPQHF.